Shown below are 24 T cell receptor beta chains from a single sample sequenced in a study of a mutant IDH1 vaccine in newly diagnosed glioma. The time point was: week 35, safety follow-up. In every dose of vaccine, 300 ug of mutant IDH1 20-mer peptide was given alongside topical imiquimod. For these TCRs, the target antigens are not known. TCRdb's table, derived via immunoSEQ multiplex PCR, lists solely in-frame clones and lacks some. The profile shows some 33,000 clones, around four fifths of them singletons. Specimen: PBMCs, collected from a glioma patient whose treatment included an IDH1 peptide vaccine. Receptors originate from a woman aged 35 to 49 with glioma.

Only a few counts were recorded for this clone. This chain joins TRBV7-6 and TRBJ1-3; 9 bases agree with TRBD1. The CDR3 runs 16 residues. The trim removed 3 bases at V and 0 bases at J, leaving 3 bases unmatched. CDR1 and CDR2 from the germline V gene are SGHVS and FNYEAQ. The CDR3, as DNA: TGTGCCAGCAGCTTGGGACAGGGCTTCTCTGGAAACACCATATATTTT. This gives the protein CASSLGQGFSGNTIYF.

The CDR3 is CSVDRGRPWGYTF. In nucleotides, the CDR3 is TGCAGCGTTGACAGGGGGCGACCTTGGGGCTACACCTTC. The rearrangement uses TRBV29-1 and TRBJ1-2; TRBD1 matches 8 bases. This CDR3 spans 13 amino acids. V gave up 3 bases and J gave up 8 bases; unmatched junction bases: 8. Per germline, CDR1 SQVTM and CDR2 ANQGSEA.

The V gene is TRBV7-9, the J gene TRBJ2-5; 8 bases line up with TRBD2. The CDR3 is made up of 17 amino acids. CDR1 SEHNR and CDR2 FQNEAQ come from the germline V gene (reference sequence). V was pared by 0 bases and J by 0 bases, with 6 bases of the junction left unmatched. CDR3 amino acids: CASSLAGSGGNQETQYF. CDR3 in DNA: TGTGCCAGCAGCTTAGCGGGGAGCGGGGGAAACCAAGAGACCCAGTACTTC.

V is TRBV9 and J is TRBJ2-7; the D is unclear. V dropped 0 bases and J dropped 2 bases, with 9 bases sitting between them. The germline CDR1 and CDR2 sequences are SGDLS and YYNGEE. The CDR3 is 14 residues long. This CDR3 is CASSVATIPYEQYF. CDR3 DNA: TGTGCCAGCAGCGTAGCCACAATTCCCTACGAGCAGTACTTC.

V usage is TRBV7-2 and J usage is TRBJ2-7, with 15 bases lining up with TRBD2. This CDR3 has 16 residues. Trimming cost V 2 bases and J 2 bases; bases outside gene matches: 1. Per the germline V gene, CDR1 is SGHTA and CDR2 is FQGNSA. The CDR3 region has the DNA TGTGCCAGCAGCTTACGGACTAGCGGGGGGGCCTACGAGCAGTACTTC. Its protein is CASSLRTSGGAYEQYF.

V and J are TRBV4-2 and TRBJ2-1; D unresolved. Trimming removed 2 bases at V and 0 bases at J, with 14 bases between. This CDR3 spans 17 amino acids. Germline CDR1 reads LGHNA; CDR2 reads YNFKEQ. This CDR3 reads CASSQMGADSSYNEQFF. DNA of the CDR3: TGTGCCAGCAGCCAAATGGGCGCGGATAGCTCCTACAATGAGCAGTTCTTC.

This sequence joins TRBV9 and TRBJ2-6; D is ambiguous. The CDR3 extends over 13 amino acids. Trimming removed 4 bases at V and 1 base at J, with 3 bases between. The germline V gene encodes CDR1 SGDLS and CDR2 YYNGEE. CDR3 bases: TGTGCCAGCAGCCATTCTGGGGCCAACGTCCTGACTTTC. Translation gives CASSHSGANVLTF.

This clone has a handful of counts. The J gene is TRBJ2-2, the V gene TRBV15; 7 bases are a match to TRBD2. The germline V gene has CDR1 LNHNV and CDR2 YYDKDF (reference sequence). V was clipped by 5 bases and J by 3 bases; unmatched bases: 6. The CDR3 length is 15 residues. CDR3 sequence (DNA): TGTGCCACCAGCCTTGGAGGGAGGGACACCGGGGAGCTGTTTTTT. It specifies CATSLGGRDTGELFF.

This clone has just one count. This rearrangement joins TRBV10-3 to TRBJ2-7; 9 bases line up with TRBD1. CDR1 ENHRY and CDR2 SYGVKD come from the germline V gene. The CDR3 runs to 16 residues. Trimming at V came to 0 bases and at J to 2 bases, leaving 5 bases not matched to a gene. DNA for the CDR3: TGTGCCATCAGTGAGTCCGGGCGACAGGGGGCCTACGAGCAGTACTTC. It specifies CAISESGRQGAYEQYF.

Written as DNA, the CDR3 is TGTGCCAGCAGACACCCCTCTAGCAGGGAGACCCAGTACTTC. This translates into CASRHPSSRETQYF. The chain recombines TRBV7-9 with TRBJ2-5; TRBD2 is a possible D gene (5 bases). Germline V gives CDR1 SEHNR, CDR2 FQNEAQ (reference sequence). CDR3 size: 14 residues. The V gene lost 6 bases and the J gene lost 5 bases, with 16 bases spanning the gap.

This chain uses TRBV5-1 with TRBJ2-1; TRBD2 is a possible D gene (5 bases). Germline V gene data show CDR1 as SGHRS and CDR2 as YFSETQ. CDR3 length: 13 residues. V gave up 1 base and J gave up 14 bases, with 16 bases separating them. The CDR3 DNA is TGCGCCAGCAGCTTGTTCACCGGTCTCGGGGAGTTCTTC. Its protein product is CASSLFTGLGEFF.

This chain links TRBV5-1 with TRBJ1-4; TRBD1 agrees at 8 bases. The CDR3 spans 14 residues. V gave up 3 bases and J gave up 6 bases; unmatched junction bases: 4. CDR1 and CDR2 (germline): SGHRS, YFSETQ. CDR3 region: CASSSTGVDEKLFF. In DNA, the CDR3 is TGCGCCAGCAGCTCGACAGGGGTTGATGAAAAACTGTTTTTT.

This clone was detected once. The chain recombines TRBV30 with TRBJ1-3; weak D call: TRBD1 (5 bases). This CDR3 region has 14 residues. V gave up 4 bases and J gave up 1 base, with 11 bases separating them. CDR1 GTSNPN and CDR2 SVGIG come from the germline V gene (reference sequence). The CDR3: CAWTWGGSGNTIYF. Written as DNA, the CDR3 is TGTGCCTGGACCTGGGGGGGGTCTGGAAACACCATATATTTT. The full variable domain, with the rest looked up from reference TRBV30 and TRBJ1-3, is SQTIHQWPATLVQPVGSPLSLECTVEGTSNPNLYWYRQAAGRGLQLLFYSVGIGQISSEVPQNLSASRPQDRQFILSSKKLLLSDSGFYLCAWTWGGSGNTIYFGEGSWLTVV.

This chain uses TRBV7-9 with TRBJ2-2; TRBD1 matches 11 bases. After removal of 5 bases from V and 5 bases from J, the junction contained 4 bases not matched to a gene. Germline CDR1 SEHNR, CDR2 FQNEAQ (reference sequence). The length of the CDR3 is 15 residues. The CDR3 spells CASSRRDRGTGELFF. CDR3 coding DNA: TGTGCCAGCAGCCGCCGGGACAGGGGGACCGGGGAGCTGTTTTTT.

J is TRBJ2-5 and V is TRBV30; D not certain. The germline V and J ends were trimmed by 2 bases and 2 bases, with 24 bases remaining between them. This CDR3 contains 18 residues. CDR1 and CDR2 from the germline V gene are GTSNPN and SVGIG (reference sequence). CDR3 coding DNA: TGTGCCTGGAGTACTCACCACGGCCTGGACGCTGCTCAAGAGACCCAGTACTTC. Translated: CAWSTHHGLDAAQETQYF.

The rearrangement links TRBV27 to TRBJ1-1, with D possibly being TRBD1 (6 bases). V was pared by 8 bases and J by 6 bases, with 16 bases between. From germline, CDR1 is MNHEY and CDR2 SMNVEV (reference sequence). There are 13 residues in the CDR3. CDR3 nucleotides: TGTGCCAGCGGCAGGGGACGTCAGGCTGAAGCTTTCTTT. Amino acids: CASGRGRQAEAFF.

The CDR3 DNA follows: TGTGCCTGGAGTCTTGGCTATGGCTACACCTTC. This codes for CAWSLGYGYTF. The chain is built from TRBV30 and TRBJ1-2; D is ambiguous. The CDR3 is 11 residues long. V lost 2 bases, J lost 4 bases, and 5 bases lay in between. Germline values: CDR1 GTSNPN, CDR2 SVGIG (reference sequence).

In its sample, this clone ranks as medium-sized (0.01 to 0.1%). The rearrangement joins TRBV5-6 to TRBJ1-2; 7 nucleotides agree with TRBD1. Germline values: CDR1 SGHDT, CDR2 YYEEEE. The CDR3 is 14 amino acids. J lost 3 bases, V lost 6 bases, and 8 bases had no gene match. CDR3 coding DNA: TGTGCCAGCACCGGCGTTAGGGGGCACTATGGCTACACCTTC. It translates to CASTGVRGHYGYTF. The full variable domain, its missing parts supplied by reference TRBV5-6 and TRBJ1-2, is DAGVTQSPTHLIKTRGQQVTLRCSPKSGHDTVSWYQQALGQGPQFIFQYYEEEERQRGNFPDRFSGHQFPNYSSELNVNALLLGDSALYLCASTGVRGHYGYTFGSGTRLTVV.

The gene calls are TRBV9 and TRBJ2-3, with 10 bases identical to TRBD2. CDR3 length equals 17 residues. With V trimmed by 0 bases and J by 2 bases, 6 bases remained unmatched. Germline V gives CDR1 SGDLS, CDR2 YYNGEE. The CDR3: CASSVDPSGGVTDTQYF. The CDR3, as DNA: TGTGCCAGCAGCGTAGACCCTAGCGGGGGAGTCACAGATACGCAGTATTTT.

This clone has only a few counts. The chain combines TRBV30 with TRBJ1-6, with TRBD1 matching 7 bases. After removal of 7 bases from V and 0 bases from J, the junction contained 3 bases not matched to a gene. This CDR3 is built from 14 residues. The V gene's germline CDR1 is GTSNPN and CDR2 SVGIG (reference sequence). The CDR3: CASGQSSYNSPLHF. CDR3 nucleotides: TGTGCCTCGGGACAGAGCTCCTATAATTCACCCCTCCACTTT.

The chain combines TRBV5-1 with TRBJ2-5, with D unresolved. Trimming stripped 4 bases from V and 2 bases from J, with 9 bases between. Germline-derived CDR1 and CDR2 are SGHRS and YFSETQ. The CDR3 sequence is 13 residues long. The CDR3 sequence is CASSEPGQETQYF. The CDR3 DNA is TGCGCCAGCAGCGAACCCGGACAAGAGACCCAGTACTTC.

This sequence joins TRBV2 and TRBJ1-2; D unresolved. Trimming removed 11 bases from V and 0 bases from J, with 10 bases in between. Germline CDR1 is SNHLY and CDR2 is FYNNEI. The CDR3 contains 12 residues. The DNA for the CDR3 is TGTGCCGGGGTCCTAGCTAACTATGGCTACACCTTC. Translated, it gives CAGVLANYGYTF.

V gene TRBV2 combines with J gene TRBJ1-1, with D perhaps TRBD1 (6 bases). The CDR3 has 12 amino acids. V lost 3 bases, J lost 7 bases, and 9 bases lay in between. Germline assignment: CDR1 SNHLY and CDR2 FYNNEI. The CDR3 loop is CASSDDRSEAFF. The CDR3 DNA reads as TGTGCCAGCAGTGATGACAGGAGTGAAGCTTTCTTT.

The chain links TRBV30 to TRBJ2-7, with TRBD2 matching over 11 bases. Germline V gives CDR1 GTSNPN, CDR2 SVGIG (reference sequence). This CDR3 comprises 17 residues. The trim removed 3 bases at V and 2 bases at J, leaving 12 bases unmatched. CDR3 loop: CAWSRPPRLAGTYEQYF. The CDR3 DNA is TGTGCCTGGAGCCGTCCTCCCAGACTAGCGGGGACCTACGAGCAGTACTTC.